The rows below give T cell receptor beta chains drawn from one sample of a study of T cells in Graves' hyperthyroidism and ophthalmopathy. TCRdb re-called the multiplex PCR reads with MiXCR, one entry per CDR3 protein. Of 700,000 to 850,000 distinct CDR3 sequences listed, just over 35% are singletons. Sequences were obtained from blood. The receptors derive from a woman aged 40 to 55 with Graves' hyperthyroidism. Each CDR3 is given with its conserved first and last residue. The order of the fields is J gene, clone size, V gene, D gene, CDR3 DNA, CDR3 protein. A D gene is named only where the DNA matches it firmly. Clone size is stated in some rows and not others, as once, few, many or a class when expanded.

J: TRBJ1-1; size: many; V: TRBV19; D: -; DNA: TGTGCCAGTAGCCGATTGACAGTGAACACTGAAGCTTTCTTT; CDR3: CASSRLTVNTEAFF
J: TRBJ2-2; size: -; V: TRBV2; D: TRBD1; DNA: TGTGCCAGGGGACAGAGGGGGAAGAATACCGGGGAGCTGTTTTTT; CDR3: CARGQRGKNTGELFF
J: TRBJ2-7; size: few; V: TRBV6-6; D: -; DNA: TGTGCCAGCAGAGACGGGCAGCTCCTCTACGAGCAGTACTTC; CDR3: CASRDGQLLYEQYF
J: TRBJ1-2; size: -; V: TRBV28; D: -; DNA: TGTGCCAGCAGTCCAACGGACCGGAGAGGGGGCTACACCTTC; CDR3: CASSPTDRRGGYTF
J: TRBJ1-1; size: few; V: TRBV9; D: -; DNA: TGTGCCAGCAGCGTAGCTGGGGCCGTGGGTACTGAAGCTTTCTTT; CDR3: CASSVAGAVGTEAFF
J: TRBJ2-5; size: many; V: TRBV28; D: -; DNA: TGTGCCAGCAGTTCGCCCGCAGGGGATCATGGGGAGACCCAGTACTTC; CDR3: CASSSPAGDHGETQYF
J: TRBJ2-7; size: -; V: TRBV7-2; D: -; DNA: TGTGCCAGCAGCGCTGGGTGGAACGAGCAGTACTTC; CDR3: CASSAGWNEQYF
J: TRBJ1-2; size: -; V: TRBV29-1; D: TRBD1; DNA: TGCAGCTCGGGACAGGGGGCAGGGGGCTACACCTTC; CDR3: CSSGQGAGGYTF
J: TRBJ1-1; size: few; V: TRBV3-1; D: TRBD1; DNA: TGTGCCAGCAGCCCCCTCGGGACAGGGGGGACTGAAGCTTTCTTT; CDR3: CASSPLGTGGTEAFF
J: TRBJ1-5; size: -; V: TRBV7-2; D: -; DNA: TGTGCCAGCAGCTTGCAAGGGACTGGGGATCAGCCCCAGCATTTT; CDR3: CASSLQGTGDQPQHF
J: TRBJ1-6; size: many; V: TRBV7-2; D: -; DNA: TGTGCCAGCAGCTTAGAATCCCGGCAGACCTATAATTCACCCCTCCACTTT; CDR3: CASSLESRQTYNSPLHF
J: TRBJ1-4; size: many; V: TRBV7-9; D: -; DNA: TGTGCCAGCAGCTCCTACCCTGATGAAAAACTGTTTTTT; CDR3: CASSSYPDEKLFF
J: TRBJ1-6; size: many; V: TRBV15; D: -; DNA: TGTGCCACCAGCAGAGATTGGGGGGATTCACCCCTCCACTTT; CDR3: CATSRDWGDSPLHF
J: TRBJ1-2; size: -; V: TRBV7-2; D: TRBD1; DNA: TGTGCCAGCAGCTCCCGACAGGGTGCCATGAATGGCTACACCTTC; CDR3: CASSSRQGAMNGYTF
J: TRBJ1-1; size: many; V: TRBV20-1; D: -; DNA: TGCAGTGCTTATAGGGGTGGACGCACTGAAGCTTTCTTT; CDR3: CSAYRGGRTEAFF
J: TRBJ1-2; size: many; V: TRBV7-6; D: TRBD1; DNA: TGTGCCAGCAGTAATAAGGGACAGGGAGATGGCTACACCTTC; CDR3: CASSNKGQGDGYTF
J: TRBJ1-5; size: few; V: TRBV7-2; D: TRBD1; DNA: TGTGCCAGCAGCCAAGTTAGCTCCGGGACAGGGACGGGGAATCAGCCCCAGCATTTT; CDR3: CASSQVSSGTGTGNQPQHF
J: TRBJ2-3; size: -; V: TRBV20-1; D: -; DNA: TGCAGTGCTAGCGATGGGACACTCACAGATACGCAGTATTTT; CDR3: CSASDGTLTDTQYF
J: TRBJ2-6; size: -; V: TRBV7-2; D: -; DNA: TGCGCCAGCAGCTTAGAAGTCTCTGGGGCCAACGTCCTGGCTTTC; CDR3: CASSLEVSGANVLAF
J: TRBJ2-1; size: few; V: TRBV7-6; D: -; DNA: TGTGCCAGCAGCTTAGAAGGGGGGCTGTTCTTC; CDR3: CASSLEGGLFF
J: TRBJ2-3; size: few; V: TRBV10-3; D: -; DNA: TGTGCCATCTCTGAGAGGACAGATACGCAGTATTTT; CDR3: CAISERTDTQYF
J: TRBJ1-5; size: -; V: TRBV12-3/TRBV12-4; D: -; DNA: TGTGCCAGCAGTCCCGGGGGTTTTCAGCCCCAGCATTTT; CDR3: CASSPGGFQPQHF
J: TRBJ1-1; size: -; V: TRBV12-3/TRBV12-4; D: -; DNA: TGTGCCAGCAATCTACGGCACGGACGGACTTTCTTT; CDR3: CASNLRHGRTFF
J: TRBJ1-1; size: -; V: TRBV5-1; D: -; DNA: TGCGCCAGCAGCTTGTCCCCAGGGCCAATGAACACTGAAGCTTTCTTT; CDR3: CASSLSPGPMNTEAFF
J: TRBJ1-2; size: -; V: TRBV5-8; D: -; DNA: TGTGCCAGCAGCTTAGGAGGGGCCCAACGGCGCGGCTACACCTTC; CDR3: CASSLGGAQRRGYTF
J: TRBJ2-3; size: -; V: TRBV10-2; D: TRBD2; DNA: TGCGCCAGCACCGGGACTAGCGGGCGCACAGATACGCAGTATTTT; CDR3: CASTGTSGRTDTQYF
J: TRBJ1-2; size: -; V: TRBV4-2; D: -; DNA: TGTGCCAGCAGCCAAGCCCACCCCCCGTATGGCTACACCTTC; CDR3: CASSQAHPPYGYTF
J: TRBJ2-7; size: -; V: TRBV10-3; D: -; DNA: TGTGCCAGCAAACCGGGACTCCTCATTTCCTACGAGCAGTACTTC; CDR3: CASKPGLLISYEQYF
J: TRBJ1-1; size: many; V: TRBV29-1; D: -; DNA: TGCAGCGCCCTCAGGAACACTGAAGCTTTCTTT; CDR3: CSALRNTEAFF
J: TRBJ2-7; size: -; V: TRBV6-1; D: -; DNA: TGTGCCAGCACCCCCCGACAGGAGATGAACGAGCAGTACTTC; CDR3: CASTPRQEMNEQYF
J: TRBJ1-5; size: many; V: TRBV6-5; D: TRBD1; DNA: TGTGCCAGCAGTGAACACAGGGGGAATCAGCCCCAGCATTTT; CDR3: CASSEHRGNQPQHF
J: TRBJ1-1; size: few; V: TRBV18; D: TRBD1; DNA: TGTGCCAGCTCACCCTCCGGGACAGGGGGGACTGAAGCTTTCTTT; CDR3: CASSPSGTGGTEAFF
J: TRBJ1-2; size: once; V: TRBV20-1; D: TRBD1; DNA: TGCAGTGCTAGAGATCACCAGTCGACAGGGGTTTGGGAACTAAATAACTATGGCTACACCTTC; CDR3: CSARDHQSTGVWELNNYGYTF
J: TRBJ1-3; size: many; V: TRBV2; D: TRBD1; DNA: TGTGCCATCGACAGGGTTTCTGGAAACACCATATATTTT; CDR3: CAIDRVSGNTIYF
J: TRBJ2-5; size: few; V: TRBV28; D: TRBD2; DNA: TGTGCCAGCGGACGTAGCGGGAGGCAAGAGACCCAGTACTTC; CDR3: CASGRSGRQETQYF
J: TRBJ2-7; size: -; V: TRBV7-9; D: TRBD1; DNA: TGTGCCAGCAGTTCAGCCGGGACAGGGGACTACGAGCAGTACTTC; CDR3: CASSSAGTGDYEQYF
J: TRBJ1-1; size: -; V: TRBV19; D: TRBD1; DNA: TGTGCCAGTAGTTCCAACCCCCCGGGACAGGGGAACACTGAAGCTTTCTTT; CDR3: CASSSNPPGQGNTEAFF
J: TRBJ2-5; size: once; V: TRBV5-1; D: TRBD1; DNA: TGCGCCAGCAGCTTGGGGCTCACAGGGGGCGCGTTTAAGGGCCACCAAGAGACCCAGTACTTC; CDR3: CASSLGLTGGAFKGHQETQYF
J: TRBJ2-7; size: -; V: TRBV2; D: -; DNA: TGTGCCAGCAGTTTAGGGGGACACCCGTCCCACGAGCAGTACTTC; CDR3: CASSLGGHPSHEQYF
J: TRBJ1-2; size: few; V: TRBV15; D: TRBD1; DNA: TGTGCCACCAGCGGGGGACAGGGGGGAATCTATGGCTACACCTTC; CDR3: CATSGGQGGIYGYTF
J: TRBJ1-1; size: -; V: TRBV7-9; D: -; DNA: TGTGCCAGCAGCTTCAAGATTGGACTGGTTGGGAGAGATAGGACTTTCTTT; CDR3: CASSFKIGLVGRDRTFF
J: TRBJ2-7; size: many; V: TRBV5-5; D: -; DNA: TGTGCCAGCAGCTTTCGAGGGGGGGACGAGCAGTACTTC; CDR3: CASSFRGGDEQYF
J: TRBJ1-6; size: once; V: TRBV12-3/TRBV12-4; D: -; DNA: TGTGCCAGCAGTTTTTTTTGCACGGGGGGAAATTCACCCCTCCACTTT; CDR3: CASSFFCTGGNSPLHF
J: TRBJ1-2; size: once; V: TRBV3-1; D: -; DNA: TGTGCCAGCAGCCAAGTTGTTTCCGGTGGGGACGGGCAGCTGAATGGCTACACCTTC; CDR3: CASSQVVSGGDGQLNGYTF
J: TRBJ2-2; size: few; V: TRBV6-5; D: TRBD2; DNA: TGTGCCAGCAGTTACCTAGCGGGGGCAAACACCGGGGAGCTGTTTTTT; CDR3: CASSYLAGANTGELFF
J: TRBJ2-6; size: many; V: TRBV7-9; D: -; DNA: TGTGCCAGCAGCTTAGAGGTAACCTCTGGGGCCAACGTCCTGACTTTC; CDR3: CASSLEVTSGANVLTF
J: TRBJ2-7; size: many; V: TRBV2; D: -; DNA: TGTGCCAGCAGTGAGAATTGGGTAACGTCCTACGAGCAGTACTTC; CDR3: CASSENWVTSYEQYF
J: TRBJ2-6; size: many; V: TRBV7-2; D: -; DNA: TGTGCCAGCAGCGTTAGTGGGTCAGCAGGGGCCAACGTCCTGACTTTC; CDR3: CASSVSGSAGANVLTF
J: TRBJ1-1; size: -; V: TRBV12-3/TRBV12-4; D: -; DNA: TGTGCCAGCACCCCCGGAGGGGTTGAAGCTTTCTTT; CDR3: CASTPGGVEAFF
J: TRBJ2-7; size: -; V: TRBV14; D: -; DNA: TGTGCCAGTAGACAGGAGCCCTACGAGCAGTACTTC; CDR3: CASRQEPYEQYF